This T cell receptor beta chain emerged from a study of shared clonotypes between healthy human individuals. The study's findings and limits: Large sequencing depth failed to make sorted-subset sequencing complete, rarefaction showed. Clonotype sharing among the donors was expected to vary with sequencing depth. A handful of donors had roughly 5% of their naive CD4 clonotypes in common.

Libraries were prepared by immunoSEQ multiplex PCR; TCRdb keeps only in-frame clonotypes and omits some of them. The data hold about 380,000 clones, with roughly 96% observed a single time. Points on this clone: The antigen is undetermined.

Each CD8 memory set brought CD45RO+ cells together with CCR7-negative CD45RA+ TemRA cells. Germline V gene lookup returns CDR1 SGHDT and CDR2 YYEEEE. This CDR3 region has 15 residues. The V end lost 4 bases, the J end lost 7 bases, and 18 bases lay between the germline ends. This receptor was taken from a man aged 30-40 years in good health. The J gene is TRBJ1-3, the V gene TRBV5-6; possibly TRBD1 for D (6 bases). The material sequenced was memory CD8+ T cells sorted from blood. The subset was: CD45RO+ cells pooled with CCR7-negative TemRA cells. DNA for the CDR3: TGTGCCAGCAGCCTGGTCTCGGGGGCGGAGAACACCATATATTTT. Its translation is CASSLVSGAENTIYF.